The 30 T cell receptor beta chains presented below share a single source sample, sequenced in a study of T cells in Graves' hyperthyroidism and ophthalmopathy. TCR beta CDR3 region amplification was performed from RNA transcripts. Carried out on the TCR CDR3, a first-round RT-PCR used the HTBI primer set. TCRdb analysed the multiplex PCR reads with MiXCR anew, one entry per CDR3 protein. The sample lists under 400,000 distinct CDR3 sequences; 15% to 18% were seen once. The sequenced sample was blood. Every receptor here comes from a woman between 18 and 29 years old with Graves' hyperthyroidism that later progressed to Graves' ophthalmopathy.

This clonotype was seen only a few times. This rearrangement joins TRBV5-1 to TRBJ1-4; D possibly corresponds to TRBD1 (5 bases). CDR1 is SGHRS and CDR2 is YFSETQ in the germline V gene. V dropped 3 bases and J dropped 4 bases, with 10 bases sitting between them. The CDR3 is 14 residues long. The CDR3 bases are TGCGCCAGCAGCTCTGGACAAATTAATGAAAAACTGTTTTTT. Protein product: CASSSGQINEKLFF.

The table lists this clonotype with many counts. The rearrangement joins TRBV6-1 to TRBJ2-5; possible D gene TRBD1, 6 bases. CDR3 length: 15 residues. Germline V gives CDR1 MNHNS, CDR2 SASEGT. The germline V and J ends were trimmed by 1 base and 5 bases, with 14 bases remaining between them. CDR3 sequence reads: CASSEVRQGKETQYF. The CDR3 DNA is TGTGCCAGCAGTGAAGTCCGGCAGGGGAAGGAGACCCAGTACTTC.

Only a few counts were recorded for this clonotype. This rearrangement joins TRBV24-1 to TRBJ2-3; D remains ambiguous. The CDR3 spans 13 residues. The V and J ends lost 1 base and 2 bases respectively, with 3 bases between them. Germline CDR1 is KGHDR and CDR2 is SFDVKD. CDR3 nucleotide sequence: TGTGCCACCAGTGATTTCCCCACAGATACGCAGTATTTT. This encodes CATSDFPTDTQYF.

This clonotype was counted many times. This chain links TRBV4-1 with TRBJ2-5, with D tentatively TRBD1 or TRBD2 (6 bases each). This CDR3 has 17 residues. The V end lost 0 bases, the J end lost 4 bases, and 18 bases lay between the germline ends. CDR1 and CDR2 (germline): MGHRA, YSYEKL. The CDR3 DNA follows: TGCGCCAGCAGCCAAGAGGGGGGCGTGGGTCGCCCAGAGACCCAGTACTTC. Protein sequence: CASSQEGGVGRPETQYF.

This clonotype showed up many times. The CDR3 nucleotides are TGCAGTGCTAGAGATTGGGTAGCGGGAGGGCCTCGGTTAGAGACCCAGTACTTC. It specifies CSARDWVAGGPRLETQYF. J is TRBJ2-5 and V is TRBV20-1, with 11 nucleotides matching TRBD2. Trimming removed 0 bases from V and 4 bases from J; junction bases left unmatched: 13. This CDR3 has 18 amino acids. Germline lookup yields CDR1 DFQATT and CDR2 SNEGSKA (reference sequence).

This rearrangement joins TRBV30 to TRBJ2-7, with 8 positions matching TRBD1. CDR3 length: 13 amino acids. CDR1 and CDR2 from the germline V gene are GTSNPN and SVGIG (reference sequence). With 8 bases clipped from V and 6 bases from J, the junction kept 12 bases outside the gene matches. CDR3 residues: CAHSGRGLGEQYF. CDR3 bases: TGTGCCCACTCCGGCAGGGGGCTGGGCGAGCAGTACTTC.

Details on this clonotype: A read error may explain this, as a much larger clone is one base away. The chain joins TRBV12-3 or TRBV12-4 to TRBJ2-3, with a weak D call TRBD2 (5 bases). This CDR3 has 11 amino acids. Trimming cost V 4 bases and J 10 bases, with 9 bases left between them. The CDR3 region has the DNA TGTGCCAGCAGTTCGGAGGATGCGCAGTATTTT. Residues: CASSSEDAQYF.

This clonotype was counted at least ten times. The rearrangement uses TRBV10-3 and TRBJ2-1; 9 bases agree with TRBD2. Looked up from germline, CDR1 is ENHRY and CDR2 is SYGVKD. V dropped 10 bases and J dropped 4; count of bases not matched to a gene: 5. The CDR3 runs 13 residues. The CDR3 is CATWTSVYNEQFF. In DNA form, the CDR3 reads TGTGCCACCTGGACTAGCGTTTACAATGAGCAGTTCTTC.

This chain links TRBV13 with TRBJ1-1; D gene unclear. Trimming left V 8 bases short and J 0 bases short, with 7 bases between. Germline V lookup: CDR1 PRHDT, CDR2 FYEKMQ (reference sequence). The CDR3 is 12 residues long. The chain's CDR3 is CASEGLNTEAFF. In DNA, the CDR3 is TGTGCCAGCGAAGGTTTGAACACTGAAGCTTTCTTT.

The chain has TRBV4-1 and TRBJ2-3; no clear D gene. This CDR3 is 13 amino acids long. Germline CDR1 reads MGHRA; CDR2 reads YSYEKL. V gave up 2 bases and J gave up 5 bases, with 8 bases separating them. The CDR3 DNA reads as TGCGCCAGCAGCCAATTCAACGAAGATACGCAGTATTTT. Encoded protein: CASSQFNEDTQYF.

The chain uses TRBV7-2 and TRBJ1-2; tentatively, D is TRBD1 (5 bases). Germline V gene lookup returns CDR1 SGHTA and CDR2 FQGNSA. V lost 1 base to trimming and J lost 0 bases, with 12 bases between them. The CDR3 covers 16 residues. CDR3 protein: CASSLVAGLANYGYTF. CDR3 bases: TGTGCCAGCAGCTTAGTCGCAGGGCTCGCTAACTATGGCTACACCTTC.

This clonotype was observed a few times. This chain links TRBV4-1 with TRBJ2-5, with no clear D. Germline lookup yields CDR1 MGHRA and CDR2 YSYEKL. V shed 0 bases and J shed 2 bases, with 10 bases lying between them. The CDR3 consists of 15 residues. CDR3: CASSQDLRAQETQYF. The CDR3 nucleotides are TGCGCCAGCAGCCAAGATCTTCGAGCTCAAGAGACCCAGTACTTC.

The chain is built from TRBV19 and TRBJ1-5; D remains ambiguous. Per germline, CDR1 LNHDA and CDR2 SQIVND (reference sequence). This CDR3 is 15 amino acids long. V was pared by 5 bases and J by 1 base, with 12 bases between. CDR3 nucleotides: TGTGCCAGTAGTCCCCACCTTATGAGCAATCAGCCCCAGCATTTT. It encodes CASSPHLMSNQPQHF.

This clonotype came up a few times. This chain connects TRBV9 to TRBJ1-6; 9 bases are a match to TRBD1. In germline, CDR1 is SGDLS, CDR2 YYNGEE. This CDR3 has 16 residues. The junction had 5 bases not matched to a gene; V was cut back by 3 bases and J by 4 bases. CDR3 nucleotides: TGTGCCAGCAGCGCAGGGACAGGGTCGTATAATTCACCCCTCCACTTT. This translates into CASSAGTGSYNSPLHF.

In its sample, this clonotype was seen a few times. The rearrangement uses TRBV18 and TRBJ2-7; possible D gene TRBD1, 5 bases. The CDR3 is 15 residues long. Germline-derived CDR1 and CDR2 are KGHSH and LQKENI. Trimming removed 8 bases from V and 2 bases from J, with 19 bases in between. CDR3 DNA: TGTGCCAGCACCCTAACAGGATCATTTACCTACGAGCAGTACTTC. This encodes CASTLTGSFTYEQYF.

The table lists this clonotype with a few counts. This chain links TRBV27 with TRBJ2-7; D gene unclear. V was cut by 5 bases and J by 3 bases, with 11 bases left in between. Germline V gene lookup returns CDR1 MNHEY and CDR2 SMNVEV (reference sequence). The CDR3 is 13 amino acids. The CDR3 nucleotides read TGTGCCAGCAGTCCACAACCCAACTACGAGCAGTACTTC. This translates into CASSPQPNYEQYF.

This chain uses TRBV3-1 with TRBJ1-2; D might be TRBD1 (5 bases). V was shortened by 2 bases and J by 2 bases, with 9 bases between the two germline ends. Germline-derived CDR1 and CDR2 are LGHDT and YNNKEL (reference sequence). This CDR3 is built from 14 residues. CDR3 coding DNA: TGTGCCAGCAGCCAAAGTGGGGGAAACTATGGCTACACCTTC. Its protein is CASSQSGGNYGYTF.

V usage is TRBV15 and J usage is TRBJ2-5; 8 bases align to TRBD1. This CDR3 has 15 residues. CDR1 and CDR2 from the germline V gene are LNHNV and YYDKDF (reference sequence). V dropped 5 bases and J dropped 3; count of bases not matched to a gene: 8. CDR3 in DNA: TGTGCCACCAGCTACCTCGACAGGGGAGAAGAGACCCAGTACTTC. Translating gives CATSYLDRGEETQYF. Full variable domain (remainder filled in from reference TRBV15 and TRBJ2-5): DAMVIQNPRYQVTQFGKPVTLSCSQTLNHNVMYWYQQKSSQAPKLLFHYYDKDFNNEADTPDNFQSRRPNTSFCFLDIRSPGLGDTAMYLCATSYLDRGEETQYFGPGTRLLVL.

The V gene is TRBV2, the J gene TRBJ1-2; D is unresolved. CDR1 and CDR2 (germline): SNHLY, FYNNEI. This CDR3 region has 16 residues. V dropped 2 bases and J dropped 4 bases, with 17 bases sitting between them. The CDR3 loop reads CASSESRELLSYGYTF. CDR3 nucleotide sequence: TGTGCCAGCAGTGAATCTAGGGAGTTATTAAGCTATGGCTACACCTTC.

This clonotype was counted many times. The CDR3 is CATSDHRESEQYF. The CDR3 nucleotides read TGTGCCACCAGTGACCACAGGGAATCCGAGCAGTACTTC. This chain links TRBV24-1 with TRBJ2-7, with a possible D match to TRBD1 (6 bases). The CDR3 totals 13 residues. V lost 4 bases, J lost 6 bases, and 12 bases lay in between. Germline CDR1 reads KGHDR; CDR2 reads SFDVKD.

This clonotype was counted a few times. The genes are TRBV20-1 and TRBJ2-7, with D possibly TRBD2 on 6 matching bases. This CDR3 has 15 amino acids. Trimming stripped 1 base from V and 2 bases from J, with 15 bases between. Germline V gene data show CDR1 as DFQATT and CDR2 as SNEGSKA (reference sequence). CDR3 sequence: CSARVGGKGAYEQYF. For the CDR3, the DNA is TGCAGTGCTAGAGTTGGGGGGAAAGGTGCCTACGAGCAGTACTTC.

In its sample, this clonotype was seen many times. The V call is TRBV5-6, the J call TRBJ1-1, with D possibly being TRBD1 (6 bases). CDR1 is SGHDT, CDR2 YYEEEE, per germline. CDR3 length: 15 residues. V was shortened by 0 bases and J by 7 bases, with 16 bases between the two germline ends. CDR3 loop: CASSLVDRMDGEAFF. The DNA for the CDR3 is TGTGCCAGCAGCTTGGTGGACAGAATGGACGGTGAAGCTTTCTTT.

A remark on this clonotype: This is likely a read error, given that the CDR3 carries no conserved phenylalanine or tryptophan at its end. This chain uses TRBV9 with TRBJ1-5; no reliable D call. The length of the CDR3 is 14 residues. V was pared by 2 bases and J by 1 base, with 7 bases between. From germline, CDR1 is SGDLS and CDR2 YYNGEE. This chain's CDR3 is CASSVGLSNQPQHL. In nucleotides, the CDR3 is TGTGCCAGCAGCGTGGGGTTGAGCAATCAGCCCCAGCATCTT.

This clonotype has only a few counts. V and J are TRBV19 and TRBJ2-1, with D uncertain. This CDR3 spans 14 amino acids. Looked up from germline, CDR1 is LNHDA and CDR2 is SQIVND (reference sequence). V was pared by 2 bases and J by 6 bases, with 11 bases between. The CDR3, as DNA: TGTGCCAGTAGTATACGATTAGGCCTCAATGAGCAGTTCTTC. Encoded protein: CASSIRLGLNEQFF.

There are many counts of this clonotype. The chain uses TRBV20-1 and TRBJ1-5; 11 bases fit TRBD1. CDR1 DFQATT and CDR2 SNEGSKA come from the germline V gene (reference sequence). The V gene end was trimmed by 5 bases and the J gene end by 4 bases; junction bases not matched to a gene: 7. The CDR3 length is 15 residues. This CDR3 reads CSAGQGAVGNQPQHF. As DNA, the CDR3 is TGCAGTGCTGGACAGGGGGCTGTGGGTAATCAGCCCCAGCATTTT.

The CDR3: CASSAGQGYGYTF. The CDR3, as DNA: TGTGCCAGCAGCGCGGGACAGGGCTATGGCTACACCTTC. The rearrangement links TRBV27 to TRBJ1-2, with TRBD1 matching over 9 bases. Per the germline V gene, CDR1 is MNHEY and CDR2 is SMNVEV (reference sequence). The CDR3 totals 13 residues. V lost 6 bases and J lost 4; bases outside the gene matches: 3.

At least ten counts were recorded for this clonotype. The DNA of the CDR3 is TGCGCCAGCAGCTTGGGTTCTTTCTCAGAAGCTTTCTTT. Amino acids: CASSLGSFSEAFF. The chain recombines TRBV5-1 with TRBJ1-1; no reliable D call. The CDR3 loop spans 13 amino acids. Trimming stripped 0 bases from V and 8 bases from J, with 11 bases between. Germline-derived CDR1 and CDR2 are SGHRS and YFSETQ.

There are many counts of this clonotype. CDR3 DNA sequence: TGCAGTGCTAGGGGAGGGACAGGCAATCAGCCCCAGCATTTT. Protein product: CSARGGTGNQPQHF. The J gene is TRBJ1-5, the V gene TRBV20-1; 7 nucleotides align to TRBD1. The germline gives CDR1 DFQATT, CDR2 SNEGSKA (reference sequence). The CDR3 is 14 amino acids. Trimming removed 3 bases from V and 2 bases from J; junction bases left unmatched: 4.

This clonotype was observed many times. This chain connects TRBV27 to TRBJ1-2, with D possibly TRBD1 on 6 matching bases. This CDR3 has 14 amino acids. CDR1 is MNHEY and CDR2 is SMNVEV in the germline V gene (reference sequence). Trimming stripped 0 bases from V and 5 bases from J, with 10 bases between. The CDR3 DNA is TGTGCCAGCAGTTTATCGTTGGGGGCGTATGGCTACACCTTC. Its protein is CASSLSLGAYGYTF.

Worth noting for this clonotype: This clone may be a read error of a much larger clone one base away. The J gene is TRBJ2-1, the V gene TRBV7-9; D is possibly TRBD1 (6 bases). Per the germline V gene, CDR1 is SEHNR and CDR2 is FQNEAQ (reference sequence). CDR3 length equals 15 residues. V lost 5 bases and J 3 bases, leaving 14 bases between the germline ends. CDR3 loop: CASSPSGAGYNEQFF. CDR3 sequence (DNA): TGTGCCAGCAGCCCCTCAGGGGCAGGCTACAATGAGCAGTTCTTC.